The rows below give T cell receptor beta chains drawn from one sample of a study of cytomegalovirus exposure and HLA in healthy donors. Measured with immunoSEQ multiplex PCR; TCRdb has only the in-frame clones, and not every one. This table holds fewer than 200,000 clones, 55% to 75% found once. The sequencing sample was made of PBMCs. These receptors were obtained from a human donor in good health. CDR3s include the opening cysteine and the closing phenylalanine or tryptophan. D genes are given only for firm matches. A row's size may be missing; if present it is once, few, many or a size class.

V	size	D	J	DNA	CDR3
TRBV7-2	NA	TRBD2	TRBJ2-3	TGTGCCAGCAGCTTAGGGGGACTATCTCTGGGCGATACGCAGTATTTT	CASSLGGLSLGDTQYF
TRBV11-2	few	TRBD1	TRBJ2-5	TGTGCCAGCAGCCTGACCATAGGGGGCGAGACCCAGTACTTC	CASSLTIGGETQYF
TRBV5-4	NA	TRBD1	TRBJ1-2	TGTGCCAGCAGCCAACAGGGGACCTATGGCTACACCTTC	CASSQQGTYGYTF
TRBV6-6	NA	NA	TRBJ2-2	TGTGCCAGCAGTCGCCCGGGCGGGACTTTAACCGGGGAGCTGTTTTTT	CASSRPGGTLTGELFF
TRBV9	NA	NA	TRBJ1-1	TGTGCCAGCAGCGTAGGGGCGGGGGGCGAGAACACTGAAGCTTTCTTT	CASSVGAGGENTEAFF
TRBV7-3	NA	NA	TRBJ2-1	TGTGCCAGCAGCCCGGACACCGACACCTACAATGAGCAGTTCTTC	CASSPDTDTYNEQFF
TRBV30	once	TRBD1	TRBJ2-7	TGTGCCTGGAGTGACAGGGGCCAGCAGTACTTC	CAWSDRGQQYF
TRBV10-3	once	NA	TRBJ1-4	TGTGCCTCCGGTGGGGGCTCCTATGCAACTAATGAAAAACTGTTTTTT	CASGGGSYATNEKLFF
TRBV7-9	NA	TRBD1	TRBJ1-2	TGTGCCAGCAGCTTTGACAGGGAAGGCTACACCTTC	CASSFDREGYTF
TRBV15	NA	NA	TRBJ1-5	TGTGCCACCAGCGGTCAGAATAGCAATCAGCCCCAGCATTTT	CATSGQNSNQPQHF
TRBV7-8	NA	NA	TRBJ1-4	TGTGCCAGCAGCTTTTCGGACAGTGTGAATGAAAAACTGTTTTTT	CASSFSDSVNEKLFF
TRBV6-5	NA	NA	TRBJ1-6	TGTGCCAGCAGTTACCGGGGGGTCCCAAATTCACCCCTCCACTTT	CASSYRGVPNSPLHF
TRBV30	NA	TRBD2	TRBJ2-2	TGTGCCTGGTCCGGGACTAGCGGAAACACCGGGGAGCTGTTTTTT	CAWSGTSGNTGELFF
TRBV10-3	NA	NA	TRBJ1-2	TGTGCCATCAGACCAACAGGGCACTATGGCTACACCTTC	CAIRPTGHYGYTF
TRBV18	NA	TRBD1	TRBJ1-6	TGTGCCAGCTCAAGGGACAGGGTTTTGTCACCCCTCCACTTT	CASSRDRVLSPLHF
TRBV19	NA	NA	TRBJ1-5	TGTGCCAGTAGTCAAGGGGTTACGAATCAGCCCCAGCATTTT	CASSQGVTNQPQHF
TRBV29-1	NA	TRBD2	TRBJ2-1	TGCAGCGTTCGGGGAGGCGGGGGGGCCCTCAATGAGCAGTTCTTC	CSVRGGGGALNEQFF
TRBV5-5	few	NA	TRBJ2-7	TGTGCCAGCAGCCCGGGAATTGTCTCATACGAGCAGTACTTC	CASSPGIVSYEQYF
TRBV7-3	NA	TRBD2	TRBJ2-5	TGTGCCAGCAGCCGGCGACTAGCGGGGGAAGAGACCCAGTACTTC	CASSRRLAGEETQYF
TRBV7-9	NA	TRBD1	TRBJ1-4	TGTGCCAGCAGCGGGGACAGAGCAACTAATGAAAAACTGTTTTTT	CASSGDRATNEKLFF